This T cell receptor (beta chain) was sequenced in a study of blood T cell repertoires in COVID-19. Study-wide context: From T cells, B-cell-depleted T cells, or PBMCs came the material, which was cDNA or gDNA.

With 3 bases removed from V and 0 bases from J, the gap between germline ends came to 12 bases. Germline lookup yields CDR1 GTSNPN and CDR2 SVGIG (reference sequence). The length of the CDR3 is 16 residues. Original methodology: The assay estimated nucleated cells by amplifying reference gene primers. Produced via immunoSEQ multiplex PCR; TCRdb's table is partial and in-frame only. D and trimming come from the DNA, and the V and J calls and clone size come from that table. The table has roughly 190,000 clones, more than 75% seen once. This receptor was obtained from a human donor in a cohort sampled during active COVID-19. What was sequenced was peripheral blood. This chain joins TRBV30 and TRBJ1-6; tentative D call: TRBD1 (5 bases). The CDR3 is CAWSSGGSSYNSPLHF. The CDR3 DNA reads TGTGCCTGGAGCTCGGGGGGAAGCTCCTATAATTCACCCCTCCACTTT.